This is a list of T cell receptor beta chains from one sample in a study of blood T cells in healthy people across ages. MiXCR, applied by TCRdb to the 5' RACE reads, yields one record per CDR3 protein. This sample carries 950,000 to 1,200,000 distinct CDR3 sequences, more than 30% of them seen once, and the ten largest clones take around 12%. Sequencing was performed on blood. These receptors all stem from a man between 18 and 29 years old in good health. Both conserved end residues are part of each CDR3. D genes are given only for firm matches. Clone size is given for some rows only: seen once, a few or many times, or a class if the clone is expanded.

TRBV7-9	TRBJ2-7	NA	NA	CTSSSQQNSYEQYF	TGTACCAGCAGCTCCCAACAGAATTCCTACGAGCAGTACTTC
TRBV4-1	TRBJ1-2	NA	NA	CASSQVLRQSYGYTF	TGCGCCAGCAGCCAAGTTTTGAGGCAGTCCTATGGCTACACCTTC
TRBV3-1	TRBJ2-7	NA	NA	CASSQGPTLGYEQYF	TGTGCCAGCAGCCAAGGTCCAACCCTGGGCTACGAGCAGTACTTC
TRBV7-9	TRBJ2-5	few	NA	CASSYSRSSMETQYF	TGTGCCAGCAGCTACTCGAGGAGCAGTATGGAGACCCAGTACTTC
TRBV4-3	TRBJ1-1	few	NA	CASSQEAGAMNTEAFF	TGCGCCAGCAGCCAAGAAGCGGGAGCTATGAACACTGAAGCTTTCTTT
TRBV9	TRBJ2-7	few	NA	CASSVVPQGHIYEQYF	TGTGCCAGCAGCGTAGTGCCCCAGGGACATATCTACGAGCAGTACTTC
TRBV20-1	TRBJ1-2	NA	NA	CSASNYGYTF	TGCAGTGCTAGCAACTATGGCTACACCTTC
TRBV11-1	TRBJ2-3	NA	NA	CASSSRGTVSTDTQYF	TGTGCCAGCAGCTCACGAGGGACTGTGAGCACAGATACGCAGTATTTT
TRBV30	TRBJ1-5	NA	TRBD1	CAWSGGRTGYQPQHF	TGTGCCTGGAGTGGGGGCAGGACAGGGTATCAGCCCCAGCATTTT
TRBV5-6	TRBJ1-5	few	NA	CASSLSPDQPQHF	TGTGCCAGCAGCTTGTCGCCAGACCAGCCCCAGCATTTT
TRBV7-9	TRBJ1-2	NA	NA	CASSLMEGYWGYTF	TGTGCCAGCAGCTTGATGGAGGGCTATTGGGGCTACACCTTC
TRBV5-6	TRBJ1-5	NA	TRBD1	CASSFGTGGGSNQPQHF	TGTGCCAGCAGCTTTGGGACAGGGGGCGGGAGCAATCAGCCCCAGCATTTT
TRBV4-3	TRBJ2-7	few	NA	CASSQDQRAYEQYF	TGCGCCAGCAGCCAAGATCAGAGGGCCTACGAGCAGTACTTC
TRBV2	TRBJ2-1	NA	TRBD1	CARQEGDSTNEQFF	TGTGCCAGACAAGAGGGGGACAGCACTAATGAGCAGTTCTTC
TRBV25-1	TRBJ2-1	NA	TRBD2	CASISGGAYNEQFF	TGTGCCAGCATAAGCGGGGGGGCCTACAATGAGCAGTTCTTC
TRBV20-1	TRBJ2-5	NA	NA	CSARVQGQQETQYF	TGCAGTGCTAGAGTTCAAGGACAACAAGAGACCCAGTACTTC
TRBV4-3	TRBJ1-4	NA	TRBD1	CASSQSDRVNFREKLFF	TGCGCCAGCAGCCAAAGCGACAGGGTAAACTTTCGGGAAAAACTGTTTTTT
TRBV12-3/TRBV12-4	TRBJ2-7	few	TRBD1	CASTSTAGGYEQYF	TGTGCCAGCACCTCAACGGCAGGGGGCTACGAGCAGTACTTC
TRBV19	TRBJ2-7	NA	NA	CASSIGEVYNEQYF	TGTGCCAGTAGTATAGGAGAGGTTTACAATGAGCAGTACTTC
TRBV20-1	TRBJ1-1	once	TRBD1	CSAARQGEQGVFF	TGCAGTGCTGCTCGACAGGGGGAGCAGGGAGTTTTCTTT
TRBV6-2/TRBV6-3	TRBJ2-1	NA	NA	CASNPQSTYNEQFF	TGTGCCAGCAATCCCCAATCCACCTACAATGAGCAGTTCTTC
TRBV6-1	TRBJ1-2	few	NA	CAIANKAAIDGYTF	TGTGCCATAGCGAATAAGGCAGCCATCGATGGCTACACCTTC
TRBV6-1	TRBJ1-2	NA	NA	CASTPTEPRGARNGYTF	TGTGCCAGCACCCCAACCGAACCTCGAGGGGCGCGTAATGGCTACACCTTC
TRBV29-1	TRBJ2-7	NA	TRBD1	CSVEATGQGSYEQYF	TGCAGCGTTGAGGCGACGGGACAGGGATCCTACGAGCAGTACTTC
TRBV25-1	TRBJ1-5	few	TRBD1	CASRRGQGQPQHF	TGTGCCAGCAGGAGGGGGCAGGGGCAGCCCCAGCATTTT
TRBV7-9	TRBJ1-2	NA	NA	CASSLDFGREGYTF	TGTGCCAGCAGCTTAGACTTCGGCAGGGAAGGCTACACCTTC
TRBV20-1	TRBJ1-2	many	NA	CSARQQGANYGYTF	TGCAGTGCTAGACAACAGGGAGCTAACTATGGCTACACCTTC
TRBV27	TRBJ2-3	many	TRBD1	CASRRDRVSTDTQYF	TGTGCCAGCAGACGTGACAGGGTATCAACAGATACGCAGTATTTT
TRBV7-2	TRBJ1-1	NA	NA	CASSSQQGTTEAFF	TGTGCCAGCAGCTCCCAACAGGGAACCACTGAAGCTTTCTTT
TRBV2	TRBJ1-4	NA	TRBD1	CASTDRGPDEKLFF	TGTGCCAGCACCGACAGGGGGCCGGATGAAAAACTGTTTTTT
TRBV12-3/TRBV12-4	TRBJ2-1	NA	NA	CASSLEARGVNEQFF	TGTGCCAGCAGTTTAGAGGCGCGGGGTGTGAATGAGCAGTTCTTC
TRBV20-1	TRBJ2-2	NA	NA	CSATWGVTGELFF	TGCAGTGCTACCTGGGGAGTCACCGGGGAGCTGTTTTTT
TRBV11-2	TRBJ2-3	many	NA	CASSLDFDEALGDTQYF	TGTGCCAGCAGCTTAGATTTTGATGAGGCCCTGGGAGATACGCAGTATTTT
TRBV10-3	TRBJ2-7	NA	NA	CAISGQGGYEQYF	TGTGCCATCAGTGGACAGGGAGGCTACGAGCAGTACTTT
TRBV28	TRBJ2-1	NA	TRBD1	CASSLPPPIWTGGNEQFF	TGTGCCAGCAGTTTACCACCCCCGATCTGGACAGGGGGCAATGAGCAGTTCTTC
TRBV4-1	TRBJ1-2	few	TRBD1	CASSQEGRQGNYGYTF	TGCGCCAGCAGCCAAGAAGGGCGACAGGGGAACTATGGCTACACCTTC
TRBV7-9	TRBJ1-6	few	NA	CASSLGPGTNSPLHF	TGTGCCAGCAGCTTAGGTCCGGGAACTAATTCACCCCTCCACTTT
TRBV6-2/TRBV6-3	TRBJ1-2	few	NA	CASSYRPFDRTTTYGYTF	TGTGCCAGCAGTTACCGGCCGTTCGACAGGACAACAACCTATGGCTACACCTTC
TRBV20-1	TRBJ2-6	NA	NA	CSAREVSGANVLTF	TGCAGTGCTAGGGAGGTCTCTGGGGCCAACGTCCTGACTTTC
TRBV20-1	TRBJ1-2	NA	NA	CSAPNAKSYGYTF	TGCAGTGCTCCGAACGCCAAAAGCTATGGCTACACCTTC
TRBV10-3	TRBJ2-2	NA	TRBD1	CAISAPWDRVNTGELFF	TGTGCCATCAGTGCACCTTGGGACAGGGTAAACACCGGGGAGCTGTTTTTT
TRBV20-1	TRBJ2-5	NA	NA	CSAPTGNKIPETQYF	TGCAGTGCCCCGACGGGAAATAAGATCCCAGAGACCCAGTACTTC
TRBV15	TRBJ2-3	NA	NA	CATSRGPQGLPDTQYF	TGTGCCACCAGCAGAGGTCCCCAGGGACTCCCAGATACGCAGTATTTT
TRBV7-3	TRBJ1-6	few	NA	CASSFDSYNSPLHF	TGTGCCAGCAGCTTCGACTCCTATAATTCACCCCTCCACTTT
TRBV6-2/TRBV6-3	TRBJ2-7	NA	NA	CASNIGQSNYGYEQYF	TGTGCCAGCAACATCGGACAGTCTAACTATGGCTACGAGCAGTACTTC